One TCR beta chain is described in this entry. Its antigen is still unknown. The data belong to a study of T cell responses to AZD1222 COVID-19 vaccine. Profiling relied on immunoSEQ multiplex PCR, and the TCRdb table lists in-frame clones only, not all of them. The sample includes around 78,000 clones, about nine tenths of them seen just once. V was trimmed by 6 bases and J by 5 bases, leaving 8 bases between them. In germline, CDR1 is SEHNR, CDR2 FQNEAQ (reference sequence). This CDR3 spans 12 amino acids. Study-wide points: CD4 TCRs associated with vaccination spanned spike, dominating at 160-218 and 743-854.

This sequence originates from an adult who received the AZD1222 COVID-19 vaccine. The chain combines TRBV7-9 with TRBJ1-5, with a possible D match to TRBD1 (6 bases). Material: peripheral blood, obtained 28 days after the second AZD1222 dose. The CDR3: CASSRTDQPQHF. The DNA for the CDR3 is TGTGCCAGCAGTAGGACAGATCAGCCCCAGCATTTT.